The 26 T cell receptor beta chains reported below all come from one sample, sequenced in a study of cytomegalovirus exposure and HLA in healthy donors. The study ran its PCR with 60 Vbeta and 13 Jbeta primers. Some clones are missing from TCRdb's copy, which holds only in-frame ones; the method was immunoSEQ multiplex PCR. Altogether roughly 140,000 clones are present, 82% being singletons, with the ten largest covering under 8%. Sequenced material: PBMCs. The receptors come from a woman in her forties or fifties in good health and CMV-seropositive.

The chain joins TRBV5-1 to TRBJ1-1, with D perhaps TRBD1 (6 bases). The CDR3 runs 15 residues. Per the germline V gene, CDR1 is SGHRS and CDR2 is YFSETQ. V lost 1 base and J 6 bases, leaving 16 bases between the germline ends. CDR3 residues: CASSLSGGGRSEAFF. The CDR3 coding sequence is TGCGCCAGCAGCTTGTCTGGGGGCGGGCGGTCTGAAGCTTTCTTT.

The rearrangement links TRBV7-6 to TRBJ2-2, with D possibly TRBD2 on 6 matching bases. Trimming stripped 5 bases from V and 4 bases from J, with 17 bases between. CDR1 SGHVS and CDR2 FNYEAQ come from the germline V gene. The CDR3 totals 16 residues. CDR3: CASSILSWGGTGELFF. CDR3 DNA: TGTGCCAGCAGCATCCTTTCCTGGGGAGGCACCGGGGAGCTGTTTTTT. The entire variable domain, with the rest obtained from reference TRBV7-6 and TRBJ2-2, is as follows: GAGVSQSPRYKVTKRGQDVALRCDPISGHVSLYWYRQALGQGPEFLTYFNYEAQQDKSGLPNDRFSAERPEGSISTLTIQRTEQRDSAMYRCASSILSWGGTGELFFGEGSRLTVL.

This rearrangement joins TRBV5-1 to TRBJ2-1; TRBD1 matches 8 bases. J gave up 9 bases and V 4 bases, and 3 bases lay outside the gene matches. The CDR3 has 12 residues. CDR1 and CDR2 (germline): SGHRS, YFSETQ. CDR3: CASSIDRGEQFF. The DNA for the CDR3 is TGCGCCAGCAGCATAGACAGGGGTGAGCAGTTCTTC.

The count of this clone is one. This chain links TRBV7-8 with TRBJ2-1, with 10 bases matching TRBD2. V gave up 1 base and J gave up 4 bases; unmatched junction bases: 4. The CDR3 is made up of 16 amino acids. Germline-derived CDR1 and CDR2 are SGHVS and FQNEAQ. The DNA for the CDR3 is TGTGCCAGCAGCTTAGACCTAGCGGGGGAATACAATGAGCAGTTCTTC. Translating gives CASSLDLAGEYNEQFF.

This clone came up a few times. This chain joins TRBV18 and TRBJ2-1; TRBD1 is a possible D gene (5 bases). The CDR3 loop spans 12 amino acids. CDR1 KGHSH and CDR2 LQKENI come from the germline V gene. Trimming shortened V by 6 bases and J by 7 bases, and 10 bases separated the two germline ends. The CDR3 coding sequence is TGTGCCAGCTCTGGGAAGGGGAATGAGCAGTTCTTC. As protein: CASSGKGNEQFF.

In the case of this clone: Compared with germline, one end of the junction differs, possibly owing to a read error. V usage is TRBV5-1 and J usage is TRBJ2-2; weak D call: TRBD2 (6 bases). Germline CDR1 and CDR2: SGHRS and YFSETQ. CDR3 length equals 15 residues. CDR3 residues: CTSSLEGQNTGELFF. DNA of the CDR3: TGCACCAGCAGCTTGGAGGGGCAGAACACCGGGGAGCTGTTTTTT.

The CDR3 reads CASSSWTGGAADTQYF. CDR3 in DNA: TGTGCCAGCAGTTCTTGGACAGGGGGCGCGGCAGATACGCAGTATTTT. The chain is built from TRBV6-5 and TRBJ2-3; 11 nucleotides match TRBD1. The CDR3 is made up of 16 amino acids. Germline V gives CDR1 MNHEY, CDR2 SVGAGI. The ends lost 4 bases at V and 4 bases at J; junction bases unmatched: 7.

CDR3: CASSLGRGGRTDTQYF. CDR3 DNA: TGTGCCAGCAGCTTAGGCCGGGGTGGGAGAACAGATACGCAGTATTTT. The V gene is TRBV7-6, the J gene TRBJ2-3; a weak D match, TRBD2 (5 bases). The germline CDR1 and CDR2 sequences are SGHVS and FNYEAQ. With 1 base removed from V and 3 bases from J, the gap between germline ends came to 14 bases. The CDR3 has 16 residues.

The V and J genes are TRBV6-5 and TRBJ1-6; 7 bases match TRBD1. The CDR3 is made up of 14 amino acids. With V trimmed by 6 bases and J by 9 bases, 8 bases remained unmatched. CDR1 MNHEY and CDR2 SVGAGI come from the germline V gene. Written as DNA, the CDR3 is TGTGCCAGCAGCAGGGAGACAGGGTTTTCACCCCTCCACTTT. The encoded protein is CASSRETGFSPLHF.

This clone came up a few times. Other DNA sequences in this specimen translate into the identical CDR3. V gene TRBV6-1 combines with J gene TRBJ2-7; tentative D call: TRBD1 (6 bases). V lost 6 bases, J lost 3 bases, and 6 bases lay in between. This CDR3 region has 11 residues. Germline V lookup: CDR1 MNHNS, CDR2 SASEGT. The CDR3 DNA follows: TGTGCCAGCAGACAGGGCTACGAGCAGTACTTC. Its translation is CASRQGYEQYF.

The V call is TRBV15, the J call TRBJ1-5, with a possible D match to TRBD1 (5 bases). Per the germline V gene, CDR1 is LNHNV and CDR2 is YYDKDF (reference sequence). The CDR3 has 18 amino acids. V gave up 0 bases and J gave up 1 base, with 16 bases separating them. The CDR3 reads CATSRDRLGGVSNQPQHF. For the CDR3, the DNA is TGTGCCACCAGCAGAGATCGGCTGGGGGGAGTCAGCAATCAGCCCCAGCATTTT. Filled out from reference TRBV15 and TRBJ1-5, the complete variable domain reads DAMVIQNPRYQVTQFGKPVTLSCSQTLNHNVMYWYQQKSSQAPKLLFHYYDKDFNNEADTPDNFQSRRPNTSFCFLDIRSPGLGDTAMYLCATSRDRLGGVSNQPQHFGDGTRLSIL.

The rearrangement uses TRBV27 and TRBJ1-1, with TRBD1 as a possible D gene (6 bases). With 6 bases removed from V and 0 bases from J, the gap between germline ends came to 11 bases. The CDR3 is 14 amino acids. The V gene's germline CDR1 is MNHEY and CDR2 SMNVEV (reference sequence). CDR3 loop: CASSPGVMNTEAFF. The CDR3 DNA reads TGTGCCAGCAGCCCAGGGGTCATGAACACTGAAGCTTTCTTT.

The V gene is TRBV6-6, the J gene TRBJ1-1; D is unclear. Trimming shortened V by 11 bases and J by 1 base, and 14 bases separated the two germline ends. The CDR3 is 13 residues long. Germline loops: CDR1 MNHNY, CDR2 SVGAGI (reference sequence). Here the CDR3 reads CAASKGANTEAFF. CDR3 coding DNA: TGTGCCGCCAGCAAGGGAGCGAACACTGAAGCTTTCTTT.

This chain connects TRBV30 to TRBJ2-7; TRBD1 might be the D (6 bases). The length of the CDR3 is 13 residues. V lost 2 bases, J lost 5 bases, and 13 bases lay in between. CDR1 is GTSNPN, CDR2 SVGIG, per germline (reference sequence). The CDR3 DNA is TGTGCCTGGAGTAGTCAGGGGCCCAACGAGCAGTACTTC. Its protein product is CAWSSQGPNEQYF.

The chain carries TRBV9 and TRBJ1-4; 7 bases match TRBD1. Germline V gene lookup returns CDR1 SGDLS and CDR2 YYNGEE. The trim removed 4 bases at V and 1 base at J, leaving 4 bases unmatched. CDR3 length: 15 amino acids. CDR3 DNA sequence: TGTGCCAGCAGCTTGCGACAGGGAACTAATGAAAAACTGTTTTTT. This translates into CASSLRQGTNEKLFF.

This sequence joins TRBV9 and TRBJ2-3; D is unclear. There are 13 residues in the CDR3. CDR1 SGDLS and CDR2 YYNGEE come from the germline V gene. Trimming shortened V by 4 bases and J by 5 bases, and 11 bases separated the two germline ends. CDR3 bases: TGTGCCAGCAGCTCCTCCTTAATAGATACGCAGTATTTT. Translated: CASSSSLIDTQYF.

This chain joins TRBV5-1 and TRBJ2-7; 7 nucleotides align to TRBD1. From germline, CDR1 is SGHRS and CDR2 YFSETQ. The CDR3 is 15 amino acids. V gave up 4 bases and J gave up 2 bases; unmatched junction bases: 9. CDR3 loop: CASSLKRTGPYEQYF. The DNA for the CDR3 is TGCGCCAGCAGCCTAAAGCGGACAGGTCCCTACGAGCAGTACTTC.

CDR3 residues: CASSGGGRRSYGYTF. The CDR3 nucleotides are TGTGCCAGCAGCGGGGGGGGACGGCGTTCCTATGGCTACACCTTC. The chain uses TRBV13 and TRBJ1-2; D perhaps matches TRBD1 (5 bases). The CDR3 sequence is 15 residues long. CDR1 and CDR2 from the germline V gene are PRHDT and FYEKMQ (reference sequence). Between the trimmed V and J ends, which lost 5 bases and 4 bases, there was a span of 17 bases. Drawing the rest from reference TRBV13 and TRBJ1-2, the complete variable domain is AAGVIQSPRHLIKEKRETATLKCYPIPRHDTVYWYQQGPGQDPQFLISFYEKMQSDKGSIPDRFSAQQFSDYHSELNMSSLELGDSALYFCASSGGGRRSYGYTFGSGTRLTVV.

The chain combines TRBV7-9 with TRBJ2-3; 8 bases are shared with TRBD1. Germline assignment: CDR1 SEHNR and CDR2 FQNEAQ (reference sequence). V was clipped by 5 bases and J by 2 bases; unmatched bases: 9. This CDR3 comprises 16 residues. CDR3 coding DNA: TGTGCCAGCAGCCCGGCGTCGGGACAGGTCACAGATACGCAGTATTTT. This sequence encodes CASSPASGQVTDTQYF.

The DNA for the CDR3 is TGCGCCAGCAGCTTGGTGGGAGCCTCTGGAAACACCATATATTTT. Amino acids: CASSLVGASGNTIYF. This chain links TRBV5-1 with TRBJ1-3; D not certain. Germline V gene sequence: CDR1 SGHRS, CDR2 YFSETQ. This CDR3 contains 15 residues. The ends were cut back, 0 bases at V and 0 bases at J, with 7 bases in the middle.

With regard to this clone: Distinct nucleotide sequences in the sample also encode this CDR3. J is TRBJ1-6 and V is TRBV19; TRBD1 aligns across 10 bases. The CDR3 runs to 13 residues. CDR1 is LNHDA and CDR2 is SQIVND in the germline V gene (reference sequence). The V gene end was trimmed by 8 bases and the J gene end by 9 bases; junction bases not matched to a gene: 4. As DNA, the CDR3 is TGTGCCAGTTGGGACAGGGGCGGTTCACCCCTCCACTTT. Protein: CASWDRGGSPLHF.

The V gene is TRBV29-1, the J gene TRBJ2-1; TRBD1 matches 10 bases. Losses at the gene ends were 7 bases for V and 4 bases for J; bases not matched to a gene: 7. The CDR3 covers 14 residues. Per the germline V gene, CDR1 is SQVTM and CDR2 is ANQGSEA. Here the CDR3 reads CSGGTGDWYNEQFF. Here the CDR3 DNA reads TGCAGCGGCGGGACAGGGGATTGGTACAATGAGCAGTTCTTC.

The chain combines TRBV7-8 with TRBJ2-6; TRBD2 is a possible D gene (6 bases). The CDR3 consists of 16 residues. Germline V CDR1 and CDR2: SGHVS, FQNEAQ. V shed 8 bases and J shed 2 bases, with 16 bases lying between them. CDR3 region: CASAGVGGTGANVLTF. The CDR3 DNA follows: TGTGCCAGCGCCGGAGTTGGGGGGACTGGGGCCAACGTCCTGACTTTC.

The rearrangement joins TRBV7-2 to TRBJ2-7; the match to TRBD1 covers 7 bases. CDR1 and CDR2 from the germline V gene are SGHTA and FQGNSA. V shed 5 bases and J 2 bases; nucleotides not matched to a gene: 6. The CDR3 runs to 14 residues. The CDR3 protein is CASSPRTGPYEQYF. The CDR3 DNA reads TGTGCCAGCAGCCCCAGGACAGGTCCCTACGAGCAGTACTTC.

This chain connects TRBV6-1 to TRBJ2-5; D not certain. V lost 6 bases and J 4 bases, leaving 9 bases between the germline ends. This CDR3 has 12 amino acids. Germline V gives CDR1 MNHNS, CDR2 SASEGT. Here the CDR3 reads CASRVYGETQYF. The CDR3 DNA follows: TGTGCCAGCAGGGTCTACGGAGAGACCCAGTACTTC.

The chain combines TRBV21-1 with TRBJ1-2; the listed D gene, TRBD1, was not tested against the DNA. TRBV21-1 constitutes a pseudogene. CDR3 size: 14 residues. CDR3 amino acids: CASSKAATGDGYTF. The CDR3 DNA follows: TGTGCCAGCAGCAAAGCGGCGACAGGGGATGGCTACACCTTC.